This entry features one TCR beta chain sequence. Its antigen is still unknown. Base qualities are missing; no much larger clone stands one base away. The data belong to a study of blood T cell repertoires in COVID-19 (dated by TCRdb to 2018 to 2020). Regarding the research as a whole: Samples covering the acute and convalescent phases of COVID-19 were provided by collaborators in the United States, Italy and Spain. Where available, HLA class I and class II types were obtained from metadata supplied by the sample provider rather than from assay-based typing. A freely available public database, intended as a resource for researchers studying the immune response to SARS-CoV-2, is where the repertoires were released. Subjects who had been exposed to COVID-19, were actively infected with it, or had recovered from it provided the deeply sampled blood TCRbeta repertoires that made up the dataset. Nearly every sample came with metadata listing a de-identified subject ID, COVID-19 status, age in years and sex. The prospective study material was composed of cDNA or gDNA derived from T cells, B-cell-depleted T cells, or PBMCs. Samples were obtained from the ongoing ImmuneRACE study (first 160 participants) and from 1,254 subjects provided by 6 global collaborators.

The full study reports these points: Clinical and demographic metadata were provided uncurated, with the amount varying by source and participant.

The immunoSEQ Assay, a bias-controlled multiplex PCR, was used to amplify TCRbeta CDR3 regions from genomic DNA. In the authors' own workflow: Nucleated cell counts per sample were estimated from amplification of reference gene primers within the assay. Sequence reads were collapsed and filtered to measure the absolute abundance of every unique TCRbeta CDR3 rearrangement. For each sample, productive Simpson clonality was calculated as the square root of Simpson's diversity index across productive rearrangements. What TCRdb holds here is the immuneACCESS table cut down to in-frame rearrangements. Part of the clones is not present; checked against another copy, under half of the missing clones reflect an unresolved V gene, and the others are unexplained. V and J calls plus clone size are reproduced from that table; the DNA served to infer D and trimming. The sample contains roughly 350,000 clones, more than 70% of them found a single time. The top ten constitute around 7.9% of the sample.

In Seattle, one collaborating source enrolled patients while the infection was active and tracked those patients longitudinally over the course of disease. Each collaborating institution followed its own protocols to collect whole blood in K2EDTA tubes. For TCRbeta analysis, collaborator samples were shipped as frozen whole blood, as isolated PBMCs, or as DNA extracted from either sample type. Its CDR3 holds 14 amino acids, cysteine through phenylalanine. The sequence is cut down to CDR3 DNA, 42 bases in frame from base 1. Trimming leaves V shorter by 5 bases and J shorter by 5 bases, with the junction holding 6 bases beyond the gene matches. From the germline V gene, CDR1 is ENHRY and CDR2 is SYGVKD.

Material: peripheral blood. Recombination joined TRBV10-3 with TRBJ2-1; 7 nucleotides in the junction match TRBD1. This clonotype was obtained from a woman between 65 and 79 years old with COVID-19, enrolled during active disease. The CDR3 sequence is CAISRTGGNNEQFF. The DNA is as follows: TGTGCCATCAGTCGGACAGGCGGAAACAATGAGCAGTTCTTC.